One sample yielded the 30 T cell receptor beta chains listed below, sequenced in a study of response to subunit inactivated influenza vaccine. Each CDR3 protein is one row after TCRdb ran MiXCR on the RT-PCR reads. The table records around 480,000 distinct CDR3 sequences, approximately 9.9% of them present only once. This specimen was PBMCs from blood, taken about 6 weeks after vaccination. Receptors originate from a man aged 45-60 years who received an inactivated influenza vaccine.

V and J are TRBV7-6 and TRBJ2-1; 12 bases match TRBD2. The junction had 9 bases not matched to a gene; V was cut back by 5 bases and J by 4 bases. Germline CDR1 reads SGHVS; CDR2 reads FNYEAQ. The CDR3 runs to 17 residues. The chain's CDR3 is CASSQKLAGGLYNEQFF. DNA of the CDR3: TGTGCCAGCAGCCAAAAACTAGCGGGGGGCCTGTACAATGAGCAGTTCTTC.

This clonotype has only a few counts. The rearrangement uses TRBV6-1 and TRBJ1-6, with 7 bases fitting TRBD1. With V trimmed by 3 bases and J by 8 bases, 4 bases remained unmatched. CDR1 and CDR2 (germline): MNHNS, SASEGT. CDR3 length: 14 residues. The DNA of the CDR3 is TGTGCCAGCAGTGACAGGGGGAACGATTCACCCCTCCACTTT. This gives the protein CASSDRGNDSPLHF.

This clonotype was counted many times. This rearrangement joins TRBV5-1 to TRBJ2-1, with D possibly being TRBD1 (6 bases). The CDR3 contains 14 residues. The V and J ends lost 4 bases and 3 bases respectively, with 11 bases between them. Germline V gene lookup returns CDR1 SGHRS and CDR2 YFSETQ. The CDR3 DNA sequence: TGCGCCAGCAGCCCAGGGACATTCTACAATGAGCAGTTCTTC. Translated: CASSPGTFYNEQFF.

This clonotype occurred many times. The chain employs TRBV20-1 and TRBJ1-6; 7 bases match TRBD1. The V gene end was trimmed by 0 bases and the J gene end by 8 bases; junction bases not matched to a gene: 4. The CDR3 has 14 residues. Germline V lookup: CDR1 DFQATT, CDR2 SNEGSKA (reference sequence). The CDR3: CSAREQGRDSPLHF. CDR3 sequence (DNA): TGCAGTGCTAGAGAACAGGGGAGGGATTCACCCCTCCACTTT.

In its sample, this clonotype was seen a few times. In nucleotides, the CDR3 is TGTGCCAGCAGTCCGCTTCCGAAAGATCAGCCCCAGCATTTT. This gives the protein CASSPLPKDQPQHF. The chain combines TRBV6-2 or TRBV6-3 with TRBJ1-5; no firm D call. The CDR3 sequence is 14 residues long. Germline V gene lookup returns CDR1 MNHEY and CDR2 SVGEGT. The V and J ends lost 5 bases and 5 bases respectively, with 13 bases between them.

The V gene is TRBV5-1, the J gene TRBJ1-2; TRBD1 agrees at 9 bases. This CDR3 region has 14 residues. In germline, CDR1 is SGHRS, CDR2 YFSETQ. Trimming removed 4 bases from V and 7 bases from J; junction bases left unmatched: 8. The CDR3 region has the DNA TGCGCCAGCAGCCGTTCCGGGACAGGGTCTGGCTACACCTTC. Translating it yields CASSRSGTGSGYTF.

Ten or more counts support this clonotype. The chain links TRBV9 to TRBJ2-5; the D gene is possibly TRBD1 (5 bases). This CDR3 spans 15 amino acids. V dropped 7 bases and J dropped 0 bases, with 16 bases sitting between them. Germline CDR1 and CDR2: SGDLS and YYNGEE. CDR3 in DNA: TGTGCCAGCTTTCCCGACAGAGAGTACCAAGAGACCCAGTACTTC. It encodes CASFPDREYQETQYF.

The chain is built from TRBV12-3 or TRBV12-4 and TRBJ1-1; 9 nucleotides match TRBD1. With 5 bases clipped from V and 4 bases from J, the junction kept 5 bases outside the gene matches. This CDR3 has 14 amino acids. CDR3 DNA sequence: TGTGCCAGCAGTCCCGACAGGGGGAGCACTGAAGCTTTCTTT. It translates to CASSPDRGSTEAFF.

V gene TRBV7-2 combines with J gene TRBJ2-5; D gene unclear. V gave up 2 bases and J gave up 5 bases, with 15 bases separating them. CDR1 SGHTA and CDR2 FQGNSA come from the germline V gene. The CDR3 sequence is 15 residues long. As DNA, the CDR3 is TGTGCCAGCAGCTTATTGGGTATTTTGGCGGAGACCCAGTACTTC. Protein: CASSLLGILAETQYF.

This clonotype occurred many times. V is TRBV5-1 and J is TRBJ1-2; D call uncertain. There are 13 residues in the CDR3. CDR1 is SGHRS, CDR2 YFSETQ, per germline. The V end lost 4 bases, the J end lost 8 bases, and 15 bases lay between the germline ends. DNA of the CDR3: TGCGCCAGCAGCCTTGCCGGGGAAGGAGGCTACACCTTC. Its protein product is CASSLAGEGGYTF.

This clonotype has just a few counts. The V call is TRBV29-1, the J call TRBJ1-4; TRBD1 matches 7 bases. V shed 7 bases and J 5 bases; nucleotides not matched to a gene: 13. Germline V lookup: CDR1 SQVTM, CDR2 ANQGSEA. This CDR3 spans 15 amino acids. The CDR3 loop is CSAASTGRQNEKLFF. The CDR3 DNA is TGCAGCGCAGCTTCGACAGGGAGGCAGAATGAAAAACTGTTTTTT.

This clonotype has just a few counts. V and J are TRBV10-3 and TRBJ2-7; 10 bases line up with TRBD2. Germline V gene lookup returns CDR1 ENHRY and CDR2 SYGVKD. This CDR3 spans 16 amino acids. V dropped 3 bases and J dropped 2; count of bases not matched to a gene: 7. CDR3 loop: CAISEILAGRPYEQYF. CDR3 nucleotides: TGTGCCATCAGTGAAATACTAGCGGGGAGACCCTACGAGCAGTACTTC.

This clonotype was seen at least ten times. CDR3 amino acids: CSARPAPDRGGEQYF. CDR3 in DNA: TGCAGTGCTAGACCGGCCCCGGACAGGGGCGGTGAGCAGTACTTC. The rearrangement joins TRBV20-1 to TRBJ2-7; 9 bases align to TRBD1. Germline values: CDR1 DFQATT, CDR2 SNEGSKA (reference sequence). This CDR3 contains 15 residues. With V trimmed by 2 bases and J by 7 bases, 12 bases remained unmatched.

The chain uses TRBV15 and TRBJ2-1; TRBD2 agrees at 13 bases. J lost 7 bases, V lost 5 bases, and 11 bases had no gene match. The CDR3 sequence is 17 residues long. CDR1 and CDR2 from the germline V gene are LNHNV and YYDKDF (reference sequence). Here the CDR3 reads CATSGQPTSGRGNEQFF. The DNA for the CDR3 is TGTGCCACCAGCGGTCAGCCCACTAGCGGGAGGGGGAATGAGCAGTTCTTC.

This clonotype was counted only a few times. The chain links TRBV20-1 to TRBJ2-7, with 9 nucleotides matching TRBD2. The V gene end was trimmed by 4 bases and the J gene end by 3 bases; junction bases not matched to a gene: 7. Per the germline V gene, CDR1 is DFQATT and CDR2 is SNEGSKA (reference sequence). The CDR3 totals 14 residues. In DNA form, the CDR3 reads TGCAGTGCTACATTAGCGGGAGCGGGCTACGAGCAGTACTTC. Residues: CSATLAGAGYEQYF.

This clonotype was detected only a few times. As DNA, the CDR3 is TGTGCCAGCAGCGTAGGTAGCGGGAGTGGGAATGAGCAGTTCTTC. Its translation: CASSVGSGSGNEQFF. The chain carries TRBV9 and TRBJ2-1; TRBD2 matches 9 bases. J lost 7 bases, V lost 0 bases, and 5 bases had no gene match. The CDR3 has 15 residues. CDR1 is SGDLS, CDR2 YYNGEE, per germline.

This clonotype came up many times. The J gene is TRBJ1-1, the V gene TRBV5-1, with 11 bases matching TRBD1. Germline V gives CDR1 SGHRS, CDR2 YFSETQ. The CDR3 length is 17 residues. V lost 1 base and J lost 0; bases outside the gene matches: 5. The CDR3 nucleotides are TGCGCCAGCAGCTTGAGGACAGGGGGCGCTTTGAACACTGAAGCTTTCTTT. Translated, it gives CASSLRTGGALNTEAFF.

On this clonotype: This could be a read error, since a much larger clone is one nucleotide away. In nucleotides, the CDR3 is TGTGCCAGCAGCTACAATGAAGCTTTCTTT. Amino acids: CASSYNEAFF. The rearrangement joins TRBV7-9 to TRBJ1-1; no definite D call. CDR1 and CDR2 (germline): SEHNR, FQNEAQ (reference sequence). Trimming removed 4 bases at V and 7 bases at J, with 4 bases between. The CDR3 has 10 amino acids. The whole variable domain, remainder taken from reference TRBV7-9 and TRBJ1-1, is DTGVSQNPRHKITKRGQNVTFRCDPISEHNRLYWYRQTLGQGPEFLTYFQNEAQLEKSRLLSDRFSAERPKGSFSTLEIQRTEQGDSAMYLCASSYNEAFFGQGTRLTVV.

V and J are TRBV28 and TRBJ2-7, with D tentatively TRBD1 (5 bases). Germline assignment: CDR1 MDHEN and CDR2 SYDVKM. V was shortened by 9 bases and J by 5 bases, with 20 bases between the two germline ends. CDR3 length: 14 residues. CDR3 loop: CASGAGSRVHEQYF. The CDR3 nucleotides are TGTGCCAGTGGAGCCGGGTCCAGGGTCCACGAGCAGTACTTC.

On this clonotype: A read error may produce the germline difference seen at one junction end. This chain joins TRBV27 and TRBJ1-5; unclear D gene. The CDR3 covers 12 residues. Per the germline V gene, CDR1 is MNHEY and CDR2 is SMNVEV (reference sequence). The CDR3: CASSFLNHPQHF. The CDR3 DNA follows: TGTGCCAGCAGTTTTCTCAATCATCCCCAGCATTTT.

This clonotype was detected a few times. The chain uses TRBV20-1 and TRBJ2-3, with 13 bases identical to TRBD2. J gave up 5 bases and V 5 bases, and 7 bases lay outside the gene matches. The CDR3 runs to 15 residues. Germline assignment: CDR1 DFQATT and CDR2 SNEGSKA (reference sequence). The CDR3 reads CSAVTSGRAKDTQYF. The DNA of the CDR3 is TGCAGTGCTGTCACTAGCGGGAGGGCCAAAGATACGCAGTATTTT.

The CDR3 loop reads CASRTSAEQFF. CDR3 DNA: TGTGCCAGCAGGACTAGCGCTGAGCAGTTCTTC. The chain has TRBV6-6 and TRBJ2-1; 8 positions match TRBD2. V trimming: 6 bases; J trimming: 9 bases; junction bases outside the gene matches: 1. The CDR3 has 11 amino acids. Germline CDR1 MNHNY, CDR2 SVGAGI (reference sequence).

This clonotype occurred a few times. The chain has TRBV5-1 and TRBJ1-4; 9 bases fit TRBD1. Germline V gives CDR1 SGHRS, CDR2 YFSETQ. The CDR3 spans 14 residues. Germline trimming cut 2 bases from V and 7 bases from J; bases unmatched to any gene: 3. CDR3 sequence reads: CASSFTGGREKLFF. CDR3 DNA: TGCGCCAGCAGCTTCACAGGGGGCCGTGAAAAACTGTTTTTT.

This chain joins TRBV20-1 and TRBJ2-2; D is uncertain. Germline V CDR1 and CDR2: DFQATT, SNEGSKA (reference sequence). The V gene lost 3 bases and the J gene lost 1 base, with 15 bases spanning the gap. This CDR3 has 16 amino acids. The CDR3 bases are TGCAGTGCTAGGGGCCACCCTGAGTTGAACACCGGGGAGCTGTTTTTT. Its protein product is CSARGHPELNTGELFF.

This clonotype appeared a few times. The chain links TRBV20-1 to TRBJ1-2; TRBD1 aligns across 9 bases. This CDR3 has 14 amino acids. Germline V CDR1 and CDR2: DFQATT, SNEGSKA (reference sequence). V shed 5 bases and J 7 bases; nucleotides not matched to a gene: 11. The CDR3 nucleotides are TGCAGTGCTTCGACACCGGGACAGGGAGGTGGCTACACCTTC. This codes for CSASTPGQGGGYTF.

The chain combines TRBV9 with TRBJ2-5; 7 bases match TRBD1. The CDR3 is 16 amino acids. Germline V lookup: CDR1 SGDLS, CDR2 YYNGEE. The V and J ends lost 3 bases and 6 bases, in that order; junction bases with no gene match: 14. CDR3 sequence: CASSALREGAGKTQYF. The CDR3 DNA reads TGTGCCAGCAGCGCGCTCCGAGAGGGGGCAGGGAAGACCCAGTACTTC.

In this sample, this clonotype turned up a few times. The chain links TRBV6-1 to TRBJ2-4; D is undetermined. CDR1 and CDR2 from the germline V gene are MNHNS and SASEGT. The CDR3 runs 15 residues. V was trimmed by 6 bases and J by 5 bases, leaving 17 bases between them. The CDR3 DNA follows: TGTGCCAGCAGCACCACCGTCGGGCCCCAAAACATTCAGTACTTC. Amino acid sequence: CASSTTVGPQNIQYF.

The table lists this clonotype with a few counts. This chain links TRBV28 with TRBJ1-5; 7 bases agree with TRBD1. The V segment lost 8 bases and the J segment 0 bases; nucleotides outside the gene matches: 7. CDR1 MDHEN and CDR2 SYDVKM come from the germline V gene. This CDR3 contains 15 residues. CDR3 residues: CASGTAGYSNQPQHF. As DNA, the CDR3 is TGTGCCAGCGGGACAGCCGGATATAGCAATCAGCCCCAGCATTTT.

This clonotype came up many times. Here the CDR3 DNA reads TGTGCCATCAGTGATTCTCTAGCGGGGTTAGACAATGAGCAGTTCTTC. Its translation: CAISDSLAGLDNEQFF. This chain joins TRBV10-3 and TRBJ2-1; 9 nucleotides match TRBD2. Germline lookup yields CDR1 ENHRY and CDR2 SYGVKD. The CDR3 runs 16 residues. V was clipped by 3 bases and J by 5 bases; unmatched bases: 8.

With respect to this clonotype: With a much larger clone just one base away, this may be a read error. This chain joins TRBV5-1 and TRBJ2-7; D possibly corresponds to TRBD1 (6 bases). The length of the CDR3 is 18 residues. Per germline, CDR1 SGHRS and CDR2 YFSETQ. This CDR3 is CARSWPPGHLEVPYEQYF. The CDR3 DNA reads as TGCGCCAGGAGCTGGCCTCCGGGACATCTGGAGGTGCCCTACGAGCAGTACTTC.